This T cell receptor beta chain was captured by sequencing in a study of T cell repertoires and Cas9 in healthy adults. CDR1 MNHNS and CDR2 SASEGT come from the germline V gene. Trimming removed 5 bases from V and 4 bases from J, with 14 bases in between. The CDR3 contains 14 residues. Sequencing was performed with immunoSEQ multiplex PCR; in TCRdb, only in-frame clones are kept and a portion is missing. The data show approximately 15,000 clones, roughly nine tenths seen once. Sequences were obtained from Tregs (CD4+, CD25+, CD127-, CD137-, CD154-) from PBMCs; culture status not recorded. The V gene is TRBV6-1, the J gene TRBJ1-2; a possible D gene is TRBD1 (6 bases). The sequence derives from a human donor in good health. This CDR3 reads CASSRQEGSYGYTF. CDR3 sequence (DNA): TGTGCCAGCAGTAGACAGGAGGGTAGCTATGGCTACACCTTC.